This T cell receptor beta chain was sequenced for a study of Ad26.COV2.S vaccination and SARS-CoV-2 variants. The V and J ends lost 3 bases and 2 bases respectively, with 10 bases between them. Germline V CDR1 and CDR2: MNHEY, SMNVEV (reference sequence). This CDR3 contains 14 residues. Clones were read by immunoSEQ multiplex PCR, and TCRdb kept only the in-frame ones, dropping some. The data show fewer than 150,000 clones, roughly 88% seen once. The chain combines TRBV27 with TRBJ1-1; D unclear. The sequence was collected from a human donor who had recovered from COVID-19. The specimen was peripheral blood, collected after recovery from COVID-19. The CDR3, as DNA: TGTGCCAGCAGTTTTTCAACAGCCAACACTGAAGCTTTCTTT. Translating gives CASSFSTANTEAFF.